This TCR beta chain was documented in a study of blood T cell repertoires in COVID-19. The overall study: Some COVID-19 samples were acute and others convalescent; all came from the United States, Italy and Spain. PBMCs, B-cell-depleted T cells, or T cells were the source of the cDNA or gDNA that made up the material.

The CDR3 has 17 residues. V lost 6 bases, J lost 1 base, and 22 bases lay in between. In germline, CDR1 is SGHRS, CDR2 YFSETQ. Study processing details: Estimates of nucleated cell counts were drawn from the amplification of reference gene primers. The repertoire was sequenced with immunoSEQ multiplex PCR; TCRdb's copy has only in-frame clones and lacks some. V, J and clone size reflect that table, while D and trimming were determined from the DNA. The table includes around 260,000 clones, about nine tenths detected once. This chain joins TRBV5-1 and TRBJ2-5; tentatively, D is TRBD2 (6 bases). The sample taken for sequencing was peripheral blood. This clonotype was obtained from a man aged 55 to 70 who had recovered from COVID-19. CDR3 sequence: CASNIGDLASLQETQYF. The CDR3 DNA reads TGCGCCAGCAACATTGGGGACCTAGCGAGCCTCCAAGAGACCCAGTACTTC.